This TCR beta chain was sequenced during a study of blood T cell repertoires in COVID-19 (dated by TCRdb to the early 2020s). Regarding the complete study: The collaborator samples originated in the United States, Italy and Spain and spanned the acute and convalescent phases of COVID-19. The prospective study material was composed of cDNA or gDNA derived from T cells, B-cell-depleted T cells, or PBMCs. Subjects who had been exposed to COVID-19, were actively infected with it, or had recovered from it provided the deeply sampled blood TCRbeta repertoires that made up the dataset. The repertoires were released in a freely available public database intended as a resource for research on the immune response to SARS-CoV-2. Samples were obtained from the ongoing ImmuneRACE study (first 160 participants) and from 1,000 to 1,500 subjects provided by 6 global collaborators. Sample metadata almost always included a de-identified subject ID, COVID-19 status, age in years and sex. Where available, HLA class I and class II types were taken from metadata supplied by the sample provider and were not determined by assay-based typing. Paper-wide results and their limitations: The quantity of clinical and demographic metadata differed by source and by participant and was supplied without curation.

TCRbeta CDR3 regions were amplified from genomic DNA using the immunoSEQ Assay, a bias-controlled multiplex PCR. On the study's bioinformatics: The number of nucleated cells in each sample was estimated by amplification of reference gene primers within the assay. Sequence reads were collapsed and filtered to measure the absolute abundance of every unique TCRbeta CDR3 rearrangement. For each sample, productive Simpson clonality was calculated as the square root of Simpson's diversity index across productive rearrangements. TCRdb provides this immuneACCESS table in a form limited to in-frame rearrangements. Some clones are lacking; in checked studies, under half of them reflect an unresolved V gene, and why the rest are absent is not known. The DNA gave D and trimming, while V, J and clone size come from that table. This sample holds roughly 250,000 clones; about nine tenths were observed only once. Around 6% of the sample goes to the ten largest clones.

Participants in the prospective study were enrolled through a virtual design, were aged roughly 18 to 90 years, and lived in 20 to 30 United States geographic areas. In the prospective study, participants were assigned to cohorts based on the clinical history participants reported in a screening survey and a study questionnaire. In the prospective study, mobile phlebotomists collected whole blood, serum and a nasopharyngeal or oropharyngeal swab from each participant. Prospective study participants could optionally give additional blood draws and questionnaires over an approximately 2-month period. Blood samples from the prospective study were shipped frozen or at room temperature prior to DNA extraction. The V and J ends are trimmed by 5 bases and 0 bases, leaving 14 bases between them. The CDR1 and CDR2 encoded by the germline V gene are MNHEY and SVGAGI. The CDR3 runs 15 amino acids, cysteine and phenylalanine included. The read is trimmed to its CDR3 DNA, 45 bases read in frame from base 1.

Note on this clone: Its antigen is not yet known. No much larger clone exists at a distance of one base, and base qualities are not known.

Input material: PBMCs or T cells enriched from blood (not recorded which). Recombination linked TRBV6-5 to TRBJ2-7, with TRBD2 as a weak D call on 6 bases. The clonotype originates from a woman aged 25 to 39 with acute COVID-19. In nucleotides, the sequence is TGTGCCAGCAGTACCACAGCGGGTGGCTCCTACGAGCAGTACTTC. This sequence encodes CASSTTAGGSYEQYF.